What follows are 27 T cell receptor beta chains derived from one specimen sequenced in a study of blood T cells in healthy people across ages. A sample-barcoded 5' primer and a J-beta primer mix were used in a second PCR of about 6 to 12 cycles. TCRdb ran MiXCR on the 5' RACE reads and lists one entry per CDR3 protein. The sample has about 900,000 distinct CDR3 sequences, about 44% seen once; the top ten hold around 15%. The source material was blood. The receptors were gathered from a man in his thirties or forties in good health.

The chain employs TRBV20-1 and TRBJ1-1; tentatively, D is TRBD1 (5 bases). V was clipped by 0 bases and J by 4 bases, with 12 bases between them. This CDR3 comprises 14 residues. CDR1 and CDR2 from the germline V gene are DFQATT and SNEGSKA (reference sequence). The CDR3 DNA follows: TGCAGTGCTAGAGACCCGTGGCAGGGCACTGAAGCTTTCTTT. It is translated as CSARDPWQGTEAFF.

The chain has TRBV2 and TRBJ2-1; D remains ambiguous. The V gene lost 8 bases and the J gene lost 6 bases, with 8 bases spanning the gap. CDR3 size: 11 residues. The V gene's germline CDR1 is SNHLY and CDR2 FYNNEI. The DNA of the CDR3 is TGTGCCAGCGTCGCTGGCAATGAGCAGTTCTTC. Translation gives CASVAGNEQFF.

This rearrangement joins TRBV29-1 to TRBJ1-5; possibly TRBD1 for D (5 bases). In germline, CDR1 is SQVTM, CDR2 ANQGSEA. Trimming removed 4 bases from V and 3 bases from J, with 13 bases in between. This CDR3 has 14 amino acids. CDR3 sequence: CSVGEGFDNQPQHF. CDR3 nucleotides: TGCAGCGTTGGGGAGGGGTTCGACAATCAGCCCCAGCATTTT.

This sequence joins TRBV20-1 and TRBJ1-2; 7 bases fit TRBD1. The CDR3 consists of 14 residues. V gave up 1 base and J gave up 11 bases; unmatched junction bases: 13. CDR1 is DFQATT and CDR2 is SNEGSKA in the germline V gene (reference sequence). CDR3 region: CSARGGTATVGYTF. CDR3 bases: TGCAGTGCTAGAGGGGGGACAGCGACTGTTGGATACACCTTC.

In the case of this clonotype: The junction departs from the called germline gene at one end, perhaps through a read error. V is TRBV20-1 and J is TRBJ2-7; TRBD2 agrees at 9 bases. The CDR3 has 16 residues. Germline V CDR1 and CDR2: DFQATT, SNEGSKA (reference sequence). CDR3 amino acids: CSAGDPTSGFSYEQYF. The CDR3 DNA reads TGCAGTGCTGGAGACCCAACTAGCGGGTTCTCCTACGAGCAGTACTTC.

This clonotype occurred once. DNA for the CDR3: TGTGCCAGCACAGTGGAACTAGCGGGGGGGCAGGGTGAGCAGTTCTTC. Translating gives CASTVELAGGQGEQFF. V and J are TRBV7-9 and TRBJ2-1; 13 nucleotides agree with TRBD2. The CDR3 spans 16 residues. Germline V gives CDR1 SEHNR, CDR2 FQNEAQ (reference sequence). Unmatched junction bases numbered 12, after V lost 7 bases and J lost 9 bases. Combining the CDR3 with reference TRBV7-9 and TRBJ2-1 gives the whole variable domain DTGVSQNPRHKITKRGQNVTFRCDPISEHNRLYWYRQTLGQGPEFLTYFQNEAQLEKSRLLSDRFSAERPKGSFSTLEIQRTEQGDSAMYLCASTVELAGGQGEQFFGPGTRLTVL.

The J gene is TRBJ2-7, the V gene TRBV6-2 or TRBV6-3, with D perhaps being TRBD1 or TRBD2 (5 bases each). The CDR3 contains 14 residues. From germline, CDR1 is MNHEY and CDR2 SVGEGT. Deletions cut 6 bases from V and 2 bases from J, with 14 bases between. The CDR3 sequence: CASRPRDGPYEQYF. Here the CDR3 DNA reads TGTGCCAGCAGACCCCGGGACGGACCCTACGAGCAGTACTTC.

CDR3 coding DNA: TGTGCCAGCAGGACAGGGGGCTCAGAGACCCAGTACTTC. Its translation: CASRTGGSETQYF. The rearrangement uses TRBV6-5 and TRBJ2-5; 10 bases map to TRBD1. The length of the CDR3 is 13 residues. Unmatched junction bases numbered 2, after V lost 6 bases and J lost 4 bases. Per germline, CDR1 MNHEY and CDR2 SVGAGI.

This clonotype was seen more than once but under ten times. This chain joins TRBV7-3 and TRBJ2-7; perhaps TRBD2 as D (6 bases). V was shortened by 2 bases and J by 0 bases, with 14 bases between the two germline ends. CDR1 is SGHTA, CDR2 FQGTGA, per germline. The CDR3 consists of 16 residues. CDR3 in amino acids: CASSLEGSGSSYEQYF. The CDR3 nucleotides are TGTGCCAGCAGCTTAGAGGGTAGCGGCAGCTCCTACGAGCAGTACTTC.

This chain links TRBV6-5 with TRBJ1-1; no firm D call. V shed 4 bases and J shed 7 bases, with 7 bases lying between them. Germline V lookup: CDR1 MNHEY, CDR2 SVGAGI. The length of the CDR3 is 11 residues. The CDR3: CASSSSIEAFF. In DNA form, the CDR3 reads TGTGCCAGCAGTTCCAGCATTGAAGCTTTCTTT.

The V call is TRBV4-3, the J call TRBJ2-1; TRBD2 might be the D (7 bases). There are 15 residues in the CDR3. V lost 2 bases and J 6 bases, leaving 14 bases between the germline ends. Germline-derived CDR1 and CDR2 are LGHNA and YSLEER. In nucleotides, the CDR3 is TGCGCCAGCAGCCAAACGCCGCGGGGGCCCAATGAGCAGTTCTTC. Its translation is CASSQTPRGPNEQFF.

On this clonotype itself: As the CDR3 is not closed by the conserved phenylalanine or tryptophan, this likely results from a read error. This rearrangement joins TRBV6-2 or TRBV6-3 to TRBJ2-7; perhaps TRBD1 as D (6 bases). The germline V and J ends were trimmed by 5 bases and 2 bases, with 22 bases remaining between them. The V gene's germline CDR1 is MNHEY and CDR2 SVGEGT. The CDR3 spans 17 residues. CDR3 DNA: TGTGCCAGCAGTCGCCTGAATCCGGGACAAGGAGCCTACGAGCAGTACTTA. It encodes CASSRLNPGQGAYEQYL.

The chain combines TRBV9 with TRBJ2-7; D is possibly TRBD1 or TRBD2 (5 bases each). CDR3 size: 16 residues. V lost 4 bases to trimming and J lost 2 bases, with 19 bases between them. CDR1 and CDR2 (germline): SGDLS, YYNGEE. CDR3 sequence reads: CASSPLVDRDPYEQYF. The CDR3 DNA is TGTGCCAGCAGCCCTCTTGTAGACCGGGACCCCTACGAGCAGTACTTC.

In regard to this clonotype: A read error may be the cause here, since a much bigger clone is one base away. This chain connects TRBV5-1 to TRBJ2-3; TRBD1 matches 11 bases. There are 17 residues in the CDR3. Germline V gene sequence: CDR1 SGHRS, CDR2 YFSETQ. The CDR3 sequence: CASSLNTGQGAADSQYF. CDR3 nucleotides: TGCGCCAGCAGCTTAAATACCGGACAGGGGGCTGCAGATTCGCAGTATTTT.

The chain couples TRBV4-2 to TRBJ2-2, with D unclear. V lost 0 bases to trimming and J lost 3 bases, with 8 bases between them. The CDR3 spans 15 residues. Germline CDR1 reads LGHNA; CDR2 reads YNFKEQ. CDR3 nucleotides: TGTGCCAGCAGCCAAGAGTATACCTACACCGGGGAGCTGTTTTTT. It translates to CASSQEYTYTGELFF.

The CDR3 reads CASSLGSGVSSYGETQYF. CDR3 nucleotide sequence: TGTGCCAGCAGCTTAGGCAGCGGGGTCAGTTCATACGGGGAGACCCAGTACTTC. This sequence joins TRBV7-9 and TRBJ2-5; 7 positions match TRBD2. The germline V gene encodes CDR1 SEHNR and CDR2 FQNEAQ (reference sequence). This CDR3 is 18 amino acids long. The J segment lost 5 bases and the V segment lost 1 base, leaving 16 bases of the junction unmatched.

The J gene is TRBJ2-3, the V gene TRBV5-1; tentative D call: TRBD2 (6 bases). Trimming took 2 bases from V and 5 from J, leaving 15 bases between them. From germline, CDR1 is SGHRS and CDR2 YFSETQ. This CDR3 spans 15 amino acids. The CDR3 reads CASSFGTPGRDTQYF. The CDR3 DNA reads TGCGCCAGCAGCTTCGGGACTCCCGGGAGAGATACGCAGTATTTT.

Concerning this clonotype itself: A junction end diverges from the germline sequence, so it may reflect a read error. The chain joins TRBV10-2 to TRBJ1-5, with D possibly TRBD1 on 5 matching bases. The CDR3 totals 16 residues. CDR1 is WSHSY, CDR2 SAAADI, per germline. The CDR3, as DNA: TGCGCCAGCAGTGATGGTGCAGGGCTGGGCAATCGGCCCCAGCATTTT. Translated: CASSDGAGLGNRPQHF.

In regard to this clonotype: A read error is possible here, since a much larger clone lies one base away. This chain uses TRBV7-9 with TRBJ2-5; 11 bases align to TRBD2. Germline-derived CDR1 and CDR2 are SEHNR and FQNEAQ (reference sequence). The CDR3 covers 16 residues. V dropped 1 base and J dropped 11; count of bases not matched to a gene: 12. The CDR3 nucleotides read TGTGCCAGCAGCTTAGGCACTAGCGGGGGCACCTACGGGCAGTACTTC. This translates into CASSLGTSGGTYGQYF.

This chain joins TRBV11-2 and TRBJ2-7; D perhaps matches TRBD1 (5 bases). Trimming took 5 bases from V and 5 from J, leaving 16 bases between them. Germline assignment: CDR1 SGHAT and CDR2 FQNNGV. The CDR3 length is 14 residues. The CDR3 loop reads CASSLARVGHEQYF. CDR3 DNA: TGTGCCAGCAGCCTCGCCAGGGTAGGTCACGAGCAGTACTTC.

This clonotype was detected many times. This chain joins TRBV28 and TRBJ2-3; maybe TRBD2 (5 bases). CDR1 is MDHEN and CDR2 is SYDVKM in the germline V gene. The CDR3 covers 14 residues. Trimming removed 6 bases at V and 4 bases at J, with 14 bases between. The CDR3 DNA is TGTGCCAGCAGCCCAAACGGGGAAGCAGATACGCAGTATTTT. Amino acid sequence: CASSPNGEADTQYF.

This clonotype was recorded once. The CDR3 region has the DNA TGTGCCAGCAGCTTAGTGGCTGGGGACGTTCCCTACGAGCAGTACTTC. It translates to CASSLVAGDVPYEQYF. The V gene is TRBV7-2, the J gene TRBJ2-7; D tentatively fits TRBD1 or TRBD2 (5 bases each). CDR3 length equals 16 residues. The V gene's germline CDR1 is SGHTA and CDR2 FQGNSA. V dropped 1 base and J dropped 2 bases, with 15 bases sitting between them.

V usage is TRBV12-3 or TRBV12-4 and J usage is TRBJ2-3; the match to TRBD1 covers 7 bases. The CDR3 runs to 16 residues. Unmatched junction bases numbered 11, after V lost 6 bases and J lost 2 bases. CDR3 sequence: CASSRVQGSPTDTQYF. The CDR3 DNA is TGTGCCAGCAGCCGGGTACAGGGGTCCCCCACAGATACGCAGTATTTT.

The rearrangement joins TRBV3-1 to TRBJ2-5; TRBD1 agrees at 7 bases. This CDR3 comprises 15 residues. V trimming: 0 bases; J trimming: 9 bases; junction bases outside the gene matches: 10. In germline, CDR1 is LGHDT, CDR2 YNNKEL (reference sequence). The DNA of the CDR3 is TGTGCCAGCAGCCAAGACGGAACAGGGGCCGCGGCCCAGTACTTC. Protein product: CASSQDGTGAAAQYF.

This clonotype came up once. The V and J genes are TRBV28 and TRBJ1-2, with a weak D call TRBD1 (6 bases). CDR1 and CDR2 (germline): MDHEN, SYDVKM. V lost 5 bases and J 7 bases, leaving 17 bases between the germline ends. The CDR3 is 14 residues long. The CDR3 region has the DNA TGTGCCAGCAGTCTAGGCGCGGGGGCGCTTGGCTACACCTTC. It is translated as CASSLGAGALGYTF.

The chain uses TRBV6-5 and TRBJ1-4, with TRBD1 matching 7 bases. From germline, CDR1 is MNHEY and CDR2 SVGAGI. This CDR3 spans 14 amino acids. The ends lost 7 bases at V and 8 bases at J; junction bases unmatched: 10. For the CDR3, the DNA is TGTGCCAGCACCTTCCGGGACAGCTCCGAAAAACTGTTTTTT. It is translated as CASTFRDSSEKLFF.

This clonotype was detected only once. CDR3 region: CASSHDWVTDTQYF. In DNA form, the CDR3 reads TGTGCCAGCAGCCATGATTGGGTCACAGATACGCAGTATTTT. The rearrangement joins TRBV6-2 or TRBV6-3 to TRBJ2-3, with D unclear. The germline V and J ends were trimmed by 6 bases and 2 bases, with 12 bases remaining between them. Germline CDR1 and CDR2: MNHEY and SVGEGT. This CDR3 has 14 residues.